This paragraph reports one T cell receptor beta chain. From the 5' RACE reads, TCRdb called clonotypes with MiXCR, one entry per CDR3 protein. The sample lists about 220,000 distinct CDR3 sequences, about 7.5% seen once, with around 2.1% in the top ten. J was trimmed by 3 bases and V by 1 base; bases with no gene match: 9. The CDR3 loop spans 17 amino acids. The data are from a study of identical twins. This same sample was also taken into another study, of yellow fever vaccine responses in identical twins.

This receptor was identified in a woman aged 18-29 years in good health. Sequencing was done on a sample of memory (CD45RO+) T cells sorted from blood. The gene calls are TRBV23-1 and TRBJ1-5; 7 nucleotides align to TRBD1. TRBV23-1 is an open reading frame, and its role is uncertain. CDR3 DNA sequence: TGCGCCAGCAGTCAATTTCAGGGACAGAAAGTCAATCAGCCCCAGCATTTT. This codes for CASSQFQGQKVNQPQHF.